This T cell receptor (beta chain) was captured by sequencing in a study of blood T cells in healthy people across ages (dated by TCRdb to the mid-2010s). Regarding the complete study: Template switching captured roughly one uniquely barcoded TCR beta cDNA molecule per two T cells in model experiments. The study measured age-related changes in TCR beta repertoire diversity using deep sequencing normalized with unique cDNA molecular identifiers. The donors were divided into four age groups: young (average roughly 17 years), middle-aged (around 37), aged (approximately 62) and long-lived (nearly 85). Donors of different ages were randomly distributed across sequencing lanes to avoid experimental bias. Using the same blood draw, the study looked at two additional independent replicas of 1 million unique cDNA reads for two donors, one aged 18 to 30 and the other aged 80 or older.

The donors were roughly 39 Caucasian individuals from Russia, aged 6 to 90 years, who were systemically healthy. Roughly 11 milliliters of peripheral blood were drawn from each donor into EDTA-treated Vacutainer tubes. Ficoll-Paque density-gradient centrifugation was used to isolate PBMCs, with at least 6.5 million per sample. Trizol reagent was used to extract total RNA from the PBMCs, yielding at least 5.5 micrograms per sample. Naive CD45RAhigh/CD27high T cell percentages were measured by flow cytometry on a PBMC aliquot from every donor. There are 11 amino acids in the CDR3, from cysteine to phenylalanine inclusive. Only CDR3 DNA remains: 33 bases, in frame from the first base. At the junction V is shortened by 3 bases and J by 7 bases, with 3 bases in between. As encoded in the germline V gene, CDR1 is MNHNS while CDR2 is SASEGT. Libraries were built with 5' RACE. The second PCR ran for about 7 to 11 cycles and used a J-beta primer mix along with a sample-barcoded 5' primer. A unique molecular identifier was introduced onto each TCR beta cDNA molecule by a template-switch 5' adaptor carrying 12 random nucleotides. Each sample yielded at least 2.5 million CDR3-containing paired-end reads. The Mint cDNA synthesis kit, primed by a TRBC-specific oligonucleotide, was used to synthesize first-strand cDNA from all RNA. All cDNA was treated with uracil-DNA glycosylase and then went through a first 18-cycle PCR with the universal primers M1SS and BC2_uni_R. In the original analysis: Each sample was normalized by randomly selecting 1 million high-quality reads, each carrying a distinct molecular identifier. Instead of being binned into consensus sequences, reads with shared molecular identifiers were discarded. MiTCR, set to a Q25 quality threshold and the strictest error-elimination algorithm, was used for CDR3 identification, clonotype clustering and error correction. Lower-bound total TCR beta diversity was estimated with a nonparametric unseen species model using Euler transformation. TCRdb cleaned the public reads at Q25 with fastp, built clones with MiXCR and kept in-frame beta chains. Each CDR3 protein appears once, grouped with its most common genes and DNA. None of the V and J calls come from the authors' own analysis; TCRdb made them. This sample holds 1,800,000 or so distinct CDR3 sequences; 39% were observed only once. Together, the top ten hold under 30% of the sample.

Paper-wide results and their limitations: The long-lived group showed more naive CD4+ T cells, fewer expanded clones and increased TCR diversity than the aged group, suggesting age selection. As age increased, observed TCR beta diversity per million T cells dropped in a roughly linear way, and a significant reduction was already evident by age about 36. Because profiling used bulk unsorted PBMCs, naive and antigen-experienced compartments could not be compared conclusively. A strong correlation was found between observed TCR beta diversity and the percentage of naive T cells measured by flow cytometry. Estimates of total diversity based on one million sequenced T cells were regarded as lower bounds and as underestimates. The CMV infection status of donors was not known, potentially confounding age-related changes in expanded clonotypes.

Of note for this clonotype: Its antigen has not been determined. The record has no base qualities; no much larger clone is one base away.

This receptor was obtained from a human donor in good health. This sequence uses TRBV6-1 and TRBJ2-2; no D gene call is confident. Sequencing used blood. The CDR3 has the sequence CASSDYGELFF. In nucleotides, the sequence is TGTGCCAGCAGTGATTACGGGGAGCTGTTTTTT.